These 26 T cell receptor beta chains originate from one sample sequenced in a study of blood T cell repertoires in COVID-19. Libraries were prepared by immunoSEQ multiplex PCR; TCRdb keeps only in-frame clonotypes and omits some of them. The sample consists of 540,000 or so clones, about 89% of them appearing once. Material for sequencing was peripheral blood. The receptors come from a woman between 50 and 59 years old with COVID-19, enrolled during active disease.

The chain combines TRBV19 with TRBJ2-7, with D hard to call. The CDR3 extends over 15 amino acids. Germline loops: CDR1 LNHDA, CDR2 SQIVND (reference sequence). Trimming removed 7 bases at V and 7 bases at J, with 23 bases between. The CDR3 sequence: CASKSYGYEAGEQYF. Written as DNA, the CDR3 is TGTGCCAGTAAGTCCTATGGCTATGAGGCTGGGGAGCAGTACTTC.

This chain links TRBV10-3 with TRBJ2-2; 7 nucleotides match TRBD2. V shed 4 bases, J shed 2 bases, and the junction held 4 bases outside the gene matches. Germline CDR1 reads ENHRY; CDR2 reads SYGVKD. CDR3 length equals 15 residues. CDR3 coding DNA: TGTGCCATCAGTGCTCTAGCGGATAACACCGGGGAGCTGTTTTTT. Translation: CAISALADNTGELFF.

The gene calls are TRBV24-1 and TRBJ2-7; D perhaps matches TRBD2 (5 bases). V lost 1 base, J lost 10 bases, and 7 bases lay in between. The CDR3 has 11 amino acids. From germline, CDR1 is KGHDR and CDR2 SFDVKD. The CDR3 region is CATSDLRTQYF. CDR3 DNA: TGTGCCACCAGTGATTTAAGGACTCAGTACTTC.

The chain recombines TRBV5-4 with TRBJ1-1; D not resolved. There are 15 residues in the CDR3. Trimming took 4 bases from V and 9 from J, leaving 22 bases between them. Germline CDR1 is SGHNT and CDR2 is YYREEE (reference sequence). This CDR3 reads CASSTGLSDLGKAFF. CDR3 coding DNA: TGTGCCAGCAGCACCGGGTTGTCCGACTTAGGTAAAGCTTTCTTT.

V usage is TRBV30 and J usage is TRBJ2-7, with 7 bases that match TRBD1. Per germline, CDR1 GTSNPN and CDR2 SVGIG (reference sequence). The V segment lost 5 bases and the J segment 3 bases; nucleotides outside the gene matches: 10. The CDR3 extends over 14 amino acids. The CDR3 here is CAWGLGQVLYEQYF. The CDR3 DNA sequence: TGTGCCTGGGGCTTAGGACAGGTGCTCTACGAGCAGTACTTC. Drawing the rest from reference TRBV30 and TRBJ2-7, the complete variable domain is SQTIHQWPATLVQPVGSPLSLECTVEGTSNPNLYWYRQAAGRGLQLLFYSVGIGQISSEVPQNLSASRPQDRQFILSSKKLLLSDSGFYLCAWGLGQVLYEQYFGPGTRLTVT.

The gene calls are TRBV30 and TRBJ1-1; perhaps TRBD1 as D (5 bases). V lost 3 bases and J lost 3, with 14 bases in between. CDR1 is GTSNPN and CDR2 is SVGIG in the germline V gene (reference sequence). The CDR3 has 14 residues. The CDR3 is CAWSTKGWDTEAFF. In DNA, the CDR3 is TGTGCCTGGAGCACGAAGGGGTGGGACACTGAAGCTTTCTTT.

CDR3 sequence reads: CASSPGSGGGGQAFF. The CDR3 DNA reads TGCGCCAGCAGCCCGGGGTCTGGAGGGGGGGGACAAGCTTTCTTT. This rearrangement joins TRBV4-1 to TRBJ1-1; D is possibly TRBD1 (6 bases). Trimming shortened V by 4 bases and J by 9 bases, and 21 bases separated the two germline ends. Germline V gene sequence: CDR1 MGHRA, CDR2 YSYEKL. The CDR3 is 15 residues long.

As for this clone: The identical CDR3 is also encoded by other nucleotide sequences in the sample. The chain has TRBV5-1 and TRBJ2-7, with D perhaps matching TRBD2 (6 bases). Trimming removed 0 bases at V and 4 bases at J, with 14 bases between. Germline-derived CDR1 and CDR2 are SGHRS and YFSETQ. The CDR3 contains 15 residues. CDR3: CASSLGGRTTYEQYF. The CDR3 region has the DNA TGCGCCAGCAGCTTGGGGGGACGGACTACGTACGAGCAGTACTTC.

The CDR3: CASSLTTGTVHTEAFF. The CDR3 DNA follows: TGCGCCAGCAGCCTAACTACCGGGACAGTTCACACTGAAGCTTTCTTT. The chain couples TRBV4-1 to TRBJ1-1; 7 bases are shared with TRBD1. Germline CDR1 MGHRA, CDR2 YSYEKL. V lost 4 bases and J lost 3; bases outside the gene matches: 11. The CDR3 loop spans 16 amino acids.

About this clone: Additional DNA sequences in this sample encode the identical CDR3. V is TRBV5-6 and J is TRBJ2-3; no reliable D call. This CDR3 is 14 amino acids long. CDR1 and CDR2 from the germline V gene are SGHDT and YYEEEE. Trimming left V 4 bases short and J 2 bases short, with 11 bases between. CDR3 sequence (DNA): TGTGCCAGCAGCCCAACTACGGCCACAGATACGCAGTATTTT. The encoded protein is CASSPTTATDTQYF.

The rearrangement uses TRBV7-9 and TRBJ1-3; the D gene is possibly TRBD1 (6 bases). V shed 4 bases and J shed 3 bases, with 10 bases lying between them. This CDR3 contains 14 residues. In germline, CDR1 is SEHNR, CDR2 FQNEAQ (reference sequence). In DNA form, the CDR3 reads TGTGCCAGCAGCTCAGGGGAAGGTGGAAACACCATATATTTT. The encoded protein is CASSSGEGGNTIYF.

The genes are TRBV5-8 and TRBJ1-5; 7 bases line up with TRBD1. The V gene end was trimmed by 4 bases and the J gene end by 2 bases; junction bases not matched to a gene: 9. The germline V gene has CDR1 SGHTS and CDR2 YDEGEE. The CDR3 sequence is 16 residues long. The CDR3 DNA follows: TGTGCCAGCAGCCAGGGGGAGGTGTTCGGCAATCAGCCCCAGCATTTT. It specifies CASSQGEVFGNQPQHF.

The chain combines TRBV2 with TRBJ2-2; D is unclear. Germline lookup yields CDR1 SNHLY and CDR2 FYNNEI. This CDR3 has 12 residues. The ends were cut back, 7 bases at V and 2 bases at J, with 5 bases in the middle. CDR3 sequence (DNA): TGTGCCAGCAAGCCCAACACCGGGGAGCTGTTTTTT. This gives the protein CASKPNTGELFF.

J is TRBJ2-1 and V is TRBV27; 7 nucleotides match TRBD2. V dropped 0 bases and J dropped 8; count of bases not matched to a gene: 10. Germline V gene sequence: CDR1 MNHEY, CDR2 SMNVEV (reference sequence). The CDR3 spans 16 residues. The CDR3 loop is CASSLSWLADWDEQFF. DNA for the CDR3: TGTGCCAGCAGTTTATCGTGGCTAGCGGACTGGGATGAGCAGTTCTTC.

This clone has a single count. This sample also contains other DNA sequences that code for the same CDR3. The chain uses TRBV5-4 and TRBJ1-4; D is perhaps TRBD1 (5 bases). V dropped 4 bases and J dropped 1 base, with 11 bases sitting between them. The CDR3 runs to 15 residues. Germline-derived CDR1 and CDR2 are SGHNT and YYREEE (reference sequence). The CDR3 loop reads CASSPRQGTNEKLFF. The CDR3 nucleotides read TGTGCCAGCAGCCCCCGTCAGGGAACTAATGAAAAACTGTTTTTT.

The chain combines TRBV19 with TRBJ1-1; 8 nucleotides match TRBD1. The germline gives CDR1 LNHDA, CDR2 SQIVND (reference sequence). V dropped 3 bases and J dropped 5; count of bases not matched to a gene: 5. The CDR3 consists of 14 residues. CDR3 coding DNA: TGTGCCAGTAGTATCAGGGGGCGGGGGACTGAAGCTTTCTTT. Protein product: CASSIRGRGTEAFF.

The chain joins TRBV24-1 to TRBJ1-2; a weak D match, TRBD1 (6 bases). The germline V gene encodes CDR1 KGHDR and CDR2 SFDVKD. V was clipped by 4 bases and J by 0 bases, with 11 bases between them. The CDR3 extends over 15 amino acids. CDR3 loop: CATSDPGQPNYGYTF. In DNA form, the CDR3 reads TGTGCCACCAGTGACCCAGGACAGCCTAACTATGGCTACACCTTC.

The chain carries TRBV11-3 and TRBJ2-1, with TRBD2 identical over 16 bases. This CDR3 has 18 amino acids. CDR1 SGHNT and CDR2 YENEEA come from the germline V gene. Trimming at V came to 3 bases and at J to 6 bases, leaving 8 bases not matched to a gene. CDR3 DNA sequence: TGTGCCAGCAGCTTCTCGGGGACTAGCGGGGGGGCAACCAATGAGCAGTTCTTC. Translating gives CASSFSGTSGGATNEQFF. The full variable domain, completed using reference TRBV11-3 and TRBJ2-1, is EAGVVQSPRYKIIEKKQPVAFWCNPISGHNTLYWYLQNLGQGPELLIRYENEEAVDDSQLPKDRFSAERLKGVDSTLKIQPAELGDSAVYLCASSFSGTSGGATNEQFFGPGTRLTVL.

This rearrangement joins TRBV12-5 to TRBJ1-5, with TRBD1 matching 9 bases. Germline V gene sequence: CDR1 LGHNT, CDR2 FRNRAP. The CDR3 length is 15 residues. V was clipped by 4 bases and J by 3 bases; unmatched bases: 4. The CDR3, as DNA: TGTGCTAGTGGTTCCGGACAGGGGAACAATCAGCCCCAGCATTTT. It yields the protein CASGSGQGNNQPQHF.

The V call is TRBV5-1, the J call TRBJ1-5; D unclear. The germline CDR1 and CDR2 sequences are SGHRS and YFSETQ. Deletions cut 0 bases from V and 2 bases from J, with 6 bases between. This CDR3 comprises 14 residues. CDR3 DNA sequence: TGCGCCAGCAGCTTGGCCTCGGGCAATCAGCCCCAGCATTTT. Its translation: CASSLASGNQPQHF. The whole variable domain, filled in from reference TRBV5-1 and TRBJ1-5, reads KAGVTQTPRYLIKTRGQQVTLSCSPISGHRSVSWYQQTPGQGLQFLFEYFSETQRNKGNFPGRFSGRQFSNSRSEMNVSTLELGDSALYLCASSLASGNQPQHFGDGTRLSIL.

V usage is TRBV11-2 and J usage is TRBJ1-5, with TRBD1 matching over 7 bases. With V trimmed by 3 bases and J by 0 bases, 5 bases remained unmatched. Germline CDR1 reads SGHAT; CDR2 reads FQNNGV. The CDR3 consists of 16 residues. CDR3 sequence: CASSFGTAYSNQPQHF. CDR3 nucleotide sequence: TGTGCCAGCAGCTTTGGGACAGCTTATAGCAATCAGCCCCAGCATTTT. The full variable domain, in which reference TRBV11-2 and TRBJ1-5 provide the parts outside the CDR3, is EAGVAQSPRYKIIEKRQSVAFWCNPISGHATLYWYQQILGQGPKLLIQFQNNGVVDDSQLPKDRFSAERLKGVDSTLKIQPAKLEDSAVYLCASSFGTAYSNQPQHFGDGTRLSIL.

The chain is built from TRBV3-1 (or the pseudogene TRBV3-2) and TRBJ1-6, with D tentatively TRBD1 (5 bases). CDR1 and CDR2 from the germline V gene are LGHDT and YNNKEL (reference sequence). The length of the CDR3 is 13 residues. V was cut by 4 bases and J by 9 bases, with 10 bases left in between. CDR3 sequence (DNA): TGTGCCAGCAGCCCCCCGGGGGGTTCACCCCTCCACTTT. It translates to CASSPPGGSPLHF.

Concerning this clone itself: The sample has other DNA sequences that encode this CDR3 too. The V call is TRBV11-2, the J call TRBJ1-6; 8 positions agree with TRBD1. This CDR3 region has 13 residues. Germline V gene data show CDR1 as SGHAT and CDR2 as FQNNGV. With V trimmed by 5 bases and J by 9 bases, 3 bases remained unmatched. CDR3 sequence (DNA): TGTGCCAGCAGCCTGGACAGGGTTTCACCCCTCCACTTT. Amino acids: CASSLDRVSPLHF.

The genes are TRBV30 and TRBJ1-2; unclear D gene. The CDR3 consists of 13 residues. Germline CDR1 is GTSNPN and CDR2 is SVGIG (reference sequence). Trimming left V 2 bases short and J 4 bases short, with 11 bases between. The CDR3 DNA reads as TGTGCCTGGAGTACCGGCAGGTCCTATGGCTACACCTTC. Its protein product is CAWSTGRSYGYTF.

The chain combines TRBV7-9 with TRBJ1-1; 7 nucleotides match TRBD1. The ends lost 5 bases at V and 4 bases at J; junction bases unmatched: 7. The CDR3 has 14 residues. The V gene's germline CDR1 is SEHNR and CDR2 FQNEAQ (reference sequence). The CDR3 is CASSATGLGTEAFF. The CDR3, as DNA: TGTGCCAGCAGCGCGACAGGGTTAGGCACTGAAGCTTTCTTT.

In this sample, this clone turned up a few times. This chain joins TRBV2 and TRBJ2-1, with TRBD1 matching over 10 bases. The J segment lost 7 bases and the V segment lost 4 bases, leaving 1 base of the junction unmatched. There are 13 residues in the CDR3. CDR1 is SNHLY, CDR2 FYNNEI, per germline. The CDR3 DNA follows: TGTGCCAGCAGTGTGGACAGGGGGAATGAGCAGTTCTTC. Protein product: CASSVDRGNEQFF.